This TCR beta chain appears in the sequencing data of a study of shared clonotypes between healthy human individuals. Study information: CD8 memory received one plate per donor, CD8 naive two, CD4 memory three and CD4 naive three. Findings and limits, study-wide: Clonotype sharing among the donors was expected to vary with sequencing depth. The sole specimen, blood, was sampled, and tissue repertoires likely differ.

Every one of the donors was a Caucasian adult that lived in Nashville, Tennessee. Comments on this clone: Its antigen is as yet unknown.

The repertoire was sequenced with immunoSEQ multiplex PCR; TCRdb's copy has only in-frame clones and lacks some. There are 2 million to 2.5 million clones in the sample; about 90% occur only once, and approximately 0.41% lies in the top ten. The V end was cut by 1 base, the J end by 4 bases, with 8 bases between. The germline gives CDR1 SGHRS, CDR2 YFSETQ. The CDR3 is 14 amino acids. The chain recombines TRBV5-1 with TRBJ2-2; perhaps TRBD2 as D (6 bases). The receptor was isolated from a man between 18 and 29 years old in good health. Some clones in this sample may be carry-over from other donors' samples. The source material was naive CD4+ T cells from PBMCs. Subset described: CD45RA+ positively selected. Here the CDR3 DNA reads TGCGCCAGCAGCTTGTACGGGGGCACCGGGGAGCTGTTTTTT. This encodes CASSLYGGTGELFF.